This T cell receptor (beta chain) was identified in a study of blood T cell repertoires in COVID-19. For the study at large: The analysed material was cDNA or gDNA that came from T cells, B-cell-depleted T cells, or PBMCs.

Measured with immunoSEQ multiplex PCR; TCRdb has only the in-frame clones, and not every one. The sample holds just over 300,000 clones, about nine tenths seen once. This CDR3 is built from 12 residues. Per germline, CDR1 MNHEY and CDR2 SVGAGI. After removal of 8 bases from V and 10 bases from J, the junction contained 5 bases not matched to a gene. Material: peripheral blood. The V gene is TRBV6-5, the J gene TRBJ1-6; 7 bases fit TRBD1. The receptor comes from a man aged 18-30 years with active or convalescent COVID-19. CDR3 sequence: CASRDSLSPLHF. In nucleotides, the CDR3 is TGTGCCAGCCGGGACAGCCTCTCACCCCTCCACTTT.